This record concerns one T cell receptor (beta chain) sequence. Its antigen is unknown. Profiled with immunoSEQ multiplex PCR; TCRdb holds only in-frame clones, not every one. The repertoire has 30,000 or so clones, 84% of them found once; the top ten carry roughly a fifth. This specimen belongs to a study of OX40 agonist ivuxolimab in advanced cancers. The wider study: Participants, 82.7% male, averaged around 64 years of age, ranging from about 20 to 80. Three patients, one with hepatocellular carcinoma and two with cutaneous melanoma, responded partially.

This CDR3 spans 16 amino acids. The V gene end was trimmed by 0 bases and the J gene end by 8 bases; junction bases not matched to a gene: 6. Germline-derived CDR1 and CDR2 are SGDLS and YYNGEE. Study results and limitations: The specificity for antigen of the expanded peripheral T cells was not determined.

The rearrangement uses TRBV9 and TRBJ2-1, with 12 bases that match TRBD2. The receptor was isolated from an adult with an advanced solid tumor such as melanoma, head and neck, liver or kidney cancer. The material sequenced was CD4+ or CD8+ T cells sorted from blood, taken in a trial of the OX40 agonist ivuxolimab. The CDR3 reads CASSVAGLAGNYEQFF. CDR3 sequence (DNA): TGTGCCAGCAGCGTAGCTGGACTAGCGGGGAATTATGAGCAGTTCTTC.